This entry lists 22 T cell receptor beta chains sequenced from one sample in a study of immune characterization of retroperitoneal liposarcoma. In TCRdb, the PCR reads were re-called with MiXCR into one record per CDR3 protein. The table lists 2,500 to 3,000 distinct CDR3 sequences, approximately 42% of them singletons, with 35% to 55% in the top ten. The sequenced material came from tumor tissue. These receptors all stem from a male donor with retroperitoneal liposarcoma.

CDR3 in DNA: TGTGCCAGCAGCCCCGTGGGGACTAGTTCCGGGGAGCAGTACTTC. Its protein is CASSPVGTSSGEQYF. The chain has TRBV7-2 and TRBJ2-5; 8 bases are a match to TRBD2. The CDR3 has 15 amino acids. V lost 5 bases to trimming and J lost 11 bases; unmatched junction nucleotides: 16. Germline CDR1 is SGHTA and CDR2 is FQGNSA.

This sequence joins TRBV7-3 and TRBJ2-1; TRBD1 matches 8 bases. Looked up from germline, CDR1 is SGHTA and CDR2 is FQGTGA. V was clipped by 6 bases and J by 9 bases; unmatched bases: 16. The CDR3 has 16 residues. CDR3 in DNA: TGTGCCAGCAGGGTAACAGGGGGTATGCTTGGGGGTGAGCAGTTCTTC. As protein: CASRVTGGMLGGEQFF.

This clonotype was observed a handful of times. The chain carries TRBV7-3 and TRBJ2-1; tentatively, D is TRBD2 (6 bases). Judging by the DNA end, TRBJ2-7 fits better; the J call may be wrong. Germline V gives CDR1 SGHTA, CDR2 FQGTGA. This CDR3 comprises 13 residues. The DNA of the CDR3 is TGTGCCAGCAGCCGTGGGGGGAACAATGAGCAGTACTTC. Amino acids: CASSRGGNNEQYF.

The genes are TRBV12-3 or TRBV12-4 and TRBJ1-2, with D perhaps TRBD1 (5 bases). V lost 3 bases and J lost 3, with 11 bases in between. CDR3 length: 14 amino acids. DNA of the CDR3: TGTGCCAGCAGTTTCGGGGGTCTTGACTATGGCTACACCTTC. Amino acids: CASSFGGLDYGYTF.

The genes are TRBV27 and TRBJ2-1; 7 bases are shared with TRBD2. The CDR3 spans 15 residues. Trimming took 0 bases from V and 9 from J; bases not matched to a gene: 8. Per the germline V gene, CDR1 is MNHEY and CDR2 is SMNVEV (reference sequence). The CDR3 sequence is CASSLSEPTSVEQFF. The CDR3 DNA reads TGTGCCAGCAGTTTATCGGAGCCTACTAGCGTTGAGCAGTTCTTC.

In DNA, the CDR3 is TGTGCCAGCAGTTACACGGGACAGAGCGGCGAGACCCAGTACTTC. Amino acid sequence: CASSYTGQSGETQYF. The chain combines TRBV6-1 with TRBJ2-1; 7 bases match TRBD1. The DNA end is a closer match to TRBJ2-5, so the J assignment may be wrong. Germline assignment: CDR1 MNHNS and CDR2 SASEGT. CDR3 size: 15 residues.

This clonotype was seen a few times. The chain recombines TRBV6-1 with TRBJ2-1, with D possibly matching TRBD1 (5 bases). Trimming took off 5 bases at V and 5 bases at J, with 16 bases between the two ends. The CDR3 consists of 15 residues. Germline V lookup: CDR1 MNHNS, CDR2 SASEGT. CDR3 DNA sequence: TGTGCCAGCAGTTCGGACCAGGGTTTCCACAATGAGCAGTTCTTC. Translation gives CASSSDQGFHNEQFF.

This clonotype was recorded a few times. The rearrangement uses TRBV6-1 and TRBJ2-1, with a possible D match to TRBD2 (6 bases). The end of the DNA fits TRBJ2-7 better, so the J call may be wrong. The CDR3 has 16 amino acids. CDR1 is MNHNS, CDR2 SASEGT, per germline. The chain's CDR3 is CASTPHGTLRSYEQYF. CDR3 in DNA: TGTGCCAGCACCCCGCACGGGACTTTACGCTCCTACGAGCAGTACTTC.

This clonotype is a singleton in its sample. The CDR3 loop is CASSLPQNNEQFF. CDR3 nucleotide sequence: TGTGCCAGCAGCTTACCACAGAACAATGAGCAGTTCTTC. The chain links TRBV7-2 to TRBJ2-1; D is uncertain. The CDR3 is 13 residues long. Germline CDR1 and CDR2: SGHTA and FQGNSA. Trimming stripped 2 bases from V and 5 bases from J, with 7 bases between.

The chain is built from TRBV6-6 and TRBJ2-5; 8 bases map to TRBD2. The DNA end is a closer match to TRBJ2-7, so the J assignment may be wrong. The CDR3 has 15 residues. The germline V gene encodes CDR1 MNHNY and CDR2 SVGAGI (reference sequence). The CDR3 loop is CASSYAREGNYEQYF. The CDR3 nucleotides are TGTGCCAGCAGTTACGCTCGGGAGGGCAACTACGAGCAGTACTTC.

This clonotype showed up just a few times. The chain uses TRBV6-6 and TRBJ2-1; no firm D call. CDR1 and CDR2 from the germline V gene are MNHNY and SVGAGI (reference sequence). Trimming left V 0 bases short and J 5 bases short, with 14 bases between. This CDR3 has 16 residues. CDR3: CASSYSVRTAHNEQFF. In nucleotides, the CDR3 is TGTGCCAGCAGTTACTCGGTCAGAACCGCCCACAATGAGCAGTTCTTC.

This clonotype is labeled as medium-sized. The chain couples TRBV6-1 to TRBJ2-1; D might be TRBD1 (5 bases). Judging by the DNA end, TRBJ2-7 fits better; the J call may be wrong. Per the germline V gene, CDR1 is MNHNS and CDR2 is SASEGT. This CDR3 contains 14 residues. The CDR3 loop is CASSEAPRTYEQYF. The CDR3 bases are TGTGCCAGCAGTGAAGCGCCTAGGACATACGAGCAGTACTTC.

This clonotype was detected a few times. V is TRBV6-1 and J is TRBJ1-6, with 7 bases matching TRBD1. CDR1 is MNHNS, CDR2 SASEGT, per germline. The J segment lost 10 bases and the V segment lost 7 bases, leaving 7 bases of the junction unmatched. The CDR3 loop spans 13 amino acids. The CDR3 nucleotides read TGTGCCAGCAAGACAGGGTCCCACTCACCCCTCCACTTT. Translated, it gives CASKTGSHSPLHF.

V is TRBV7-8 and J is TRBJ2-2, with TRBD2 matching 8 bases. After removal of 5 bases from V and 5 bases from J, the junction contained 10 bases not matched to a gene. This CDR3 is 16 amino acids long. The V gene's germline CDR1 is SGHVS and CDR2 FQNEAQ. The CDR3 reads CASSHGGDSMTGELFF. The CDR3 DNA is TGTGCCAGCAGCCACGGGGGGGACTCAATGACCGGGGAGCTGTTTTTT.

This clonotype turned up a few times. CDR3 loop: CASSPPTDSRGQYF. CDR3 DNA sequence: TGTGCCAGCAGCCCGCCCACGGACTCCCGGGGGCAGTACTTC. V is TRBV7-2 and J is TRBJ2-5, with a possible D match to TRBD2 (6 bases). Between the trimmed V and J ends, which lost 5 bases and 11 bases, there was a span of 21 bases. Germline CDR1 SGHTA, CDR2 FQGNSA. This CDR3 contains 14 residues.

This chain joins TRBV6-1 and TRBJ2-1; D call uncertain. V lost 6 bases and J lost 6, with 18 bases in between. The CDR3 contains 15 residues. Germline V gene lookup returns CDR1 MNHNS and CDR2 SASEGT. The CDR3 bases are TGTGCCAGCAGCGTATCCACGCTTGGGTCCAATGAGCAGTTCTTC. Its protein is CASSVSTLGSNEQFF.

The V gene is TRBV6-1, the J gene TRBJ1-2; D unclear. The CDR3 consists of 20 residues. Trimming left V 1 base short and J 6 bases short, with 30 bases between. Germline assignment: CDR1 MNHNS and CDR2 SASEGT. The DNA for the CDR3 is TGTGCCAGCAGTGAAGACGGGGTGGGCCAAGGGAGAAGTCTGGAGGATGGCTACACCTTC. Amino acid sequence: CASSEDGVGQGRSLEDGYTF.

The V and J genes are TRBV7-3 and TRBJ2-2; D call uncertain. The V and J ends lost 7 bases and 1 base respectively, with 16 bases between them. Germline V gene data show CDR1 as SGHTA and CDR2 as FQGTGA. The CDR3 extends over 16 amino acids. CDR3 loop: CASTRTGSGNTGELFF. In DNA form, the CDR3 reads TGTGCCAGCACCCGAACCGGGTCCGGGAACACCGGGGAGCTGTTTTTT. The full variable domain, completed using reference TRBV7-3 and TRBJ2-2, is GAGVSQTPSNKVTEKGKYVELRCDPISGHTALYWYRQSLGQGPEFLIYFQGTGAADDSGLPNDRFFAVRPEGSVSTLKIQRTERGDSAVYLCASTRTGSGNTGELFFGEGSRLTVL.

This clonotype was detected a few times. The chain joins TRBV27 to TRBJ2-3; 10 bases align to TRBD2. This CDR3 is 15 amino acids long. Germline V gene lookup returns CDR1 MNHEY and CDR2 SMNVEV (reference sequence). J lost 1 base, V lost 3 bases, and 1 base had no gene match. The CDR3 DNA sequence: TGTGCCAGCAGTTTTGGACTAGCGGGCACAGATACGCAGTATTTT. Amino acid sequence: CASSFGLAGTDTQYF.

The CDR3 sequence: CASSFRAGGGTDTQYF. The CDR3 nucleotides are TGTGCCAGCAGTTTCAGGGCGGGCGGCGGCACAGATACGCAGTATTTT. The V call is TRBV6-6, the J call TRBJ2-3; tentatively, D is TRBD1 or TRBD2 (5 bases each). The CDR3 sequence is 16 residues long. Trimming removed 4 bases at V and 1 base at J, with 15 bases between. CDR1 and CDR2 from the germline V gene are MNHNY and SVGAGI (reference sequence).

J is TRBJ2-1 and V is TRBV6-1; 9 bases agree with TRBD2. The end of the DNA aligns better with TRBJ2-7, so the J call may be wrong. CDR1 MNHNS and CDR2 SASEGT come from the germline V gene. The CDR3 has 15 amino acids. The CDR3 DNA reads as TGTGCCAGCAGTGAAGGTTTAGCGGGAGATTTCGAGCAGTACTTC. Translated: CASSEGLAGDFEQYF.

This chain uses TRBV6-6 with TRBJ2-3, with a weak D call TRBD1 (5 bases). The DNA end is a closer match to TRBJ2-7, so the J assignment may be wrong. CDR1 and CDR2 (germline): MNHNY, SVGAGI (reference sequence). The CDR3 contains 15 residues. The CDR3 DNA is TGTGCCAGCAGTTACTGGGGCAGGTCAACCTACGAGCAGTACTTC. It specifies CASSYWGRSTYEQYF.